The 28 T cell receptor beta chains presented below share a single source sample, sequenced in a study of blood T cell repertoires in COVID-19. This table comes from immunoSEQ multiplex PCR, and its TCRdb copy is limited to in-frame clones, with some not included. This table holds more than 100,000 clones, around 90% found once. The specimen was peripheral blood. The receptors shown here come from a woman aged 60-75 years with COVID-19, enrolled during active disease.

This chain links TRBV6-2 or TRBV6-3 with TRBJ1-2, with 10 bases fitting TRBD1. The CDR3 extends over 16 amino acids. The germline CDR1 and CDR2 sequences are MNHEY and SVGEGT. The trim removed 5 bases at V and 4 bases at J, leaving 10 bases unmatched. CDR3 sequence (DNA): TGTGCCAGCAGTGGCCCGGGACAGGGGTTTGTCTATGGCTACACCTTC. Encoded protein: CASSGPGQGFVYGYTF.

The chain has TRBV2 and TRBJ1-1; D gene unclear. Germline-derived CDR1 and CDR2 are SNHLY and FYNNEI. The V end was cut by 8 bases, the J end by 1 base, with 14 bases between. The CDR3 spans 14 residues. Here the CDR3 reads CASSGNKANTEAFF. The CDR3 DNA sequence: TGTGCCAGCTCCGGGAATAAGGCGAACACTGAAGCTTTCTTT.

The V call is TRBV2, the J call TRBJ1-2, with 7 bases lining up with TRBD1. This CDR3 is 15 amino acids long. V shed 5 bases and J 3 bases; nucleotides not matched to a gene: 9. The germline CDR1 and CDR2 sequences are SNHLY and FYNNEI. CDR3 sequence reads: CASSFHPGQDYGYTF. The DNA for the CDR3 is TGTGCCAGCAGTTTCCATCCCGGACAGGACTATGGCTACACCTTC.

This clone is a singleton in its sample. The CDR3 region is CASSLEGRVGDTQYF. CDR3 in DNA: TGTGCCAGCAGCTTAGAAGGCAGGGTTGGAGATACGCAGTATTTT. The gene calls are TRBV7-9 and TRBJ2-3, with D maybe TRBD1 (5 bases). The CDR3 sequence is 15 residues long. CDR1 and CDR2 (germline): SEHNR, FQNEAQ (reference sequence). The germline V and J ends were trimmed by 1 base and 5 bases, with 13 bases remaining between them.

Details on this clone: A much bigger clone sits one base away, suggesting this may be a read error. The chain carries TRBV6-5 and TRBJ2-3; D gene uncertain. This CDR3 spans 11 amino acids. V was clipped by 6 bases and J by 5 bases, with 6 bases between them. In germline, CDR1 is MNHEY, CDR2 SVGAGI. The CDR3 spells CASSERDTQYF. In nucleotides, the CDR3 is TGTGCCAGCAGCGAGAGAGATACGCAGTATTTT.

The V call is TRBV5-1, the J call TRBJ1-3, with D unresolved. The CDR3 is 14 residues long. Germline V lookup: CDR1 SGHRS, CDR2 YFSETQ. The ends were cut back, 2 bases at V and 0 bases at J, with 6 bases in the middle. This CDR3 is CASSFGSSGNTIYF. The CDR3, as DNA: TGCGCCAGCAGCTTCGGGAGCTCTGGAAACACCATATATTTT.

The J gene is TRBJ1-6, the V gene TRBV5-1, with D possibly being TRBD1 (5 bases). Germline CDR1 SGHRS, CDR2 YFSETQ. The CDR3 is made up of 19 amino acids. Trimming shortened V by 1 base and J by 5 bases, and 22 bases separated the two germline ends. The CDR3 DNA sequence: TGCGCCAGCAGCTTGTATGCAGGGTTCGGCGGGGGTAATAATTCACCCCTCCACTTT. Its protein is CASSLYAGFGGGNNSPLHF.

The V call is TRBV5-1, the J call TRBJ1-1; 9 positions match TRBD1. V gave up 4 bases and J gave up 5 bases; unmatched junction bases: 12. CDR1 and CDR2 from the germline V gene are SGHRS and YFSETQ. The CDR3 is made up of 16 amino acids. CDR3 sequence reads: CASSPNTGGAGTEAFF. CDR3 bases: TGCGCCAGCAGCCCGAACACAGGGGGCGCGGGTACTGAAGCTTTCTTT.

The rearrangement uses TRBV6-5 and TRBJ1-6, with no clear D. Germline CDR1 MNHEY, CDR2 SVGAGI. The germline V and J ends were trimmed by 2 bases and 4 bases, with 9 bases remaining between them. The CDR3 extends over 15 amino acids. CDR3 protein: CASSYTTDYNSPLHF. CDR3 DNA: TGTGCCAGCAGTTACACGACTGATTATAATTCACCCCTCCACTTT.

The chain is built from TRBV15 and TRBJ1-4; D unresolved. Trimming stripped 3 bases from V and 4 bases from J, with 6 bases between. The CDR3 has 13 residues. The germline gives CDR1 LNHNV, CDR2 YYDKDF (reference sequence). In DNA, the CDR3 is TGTGCCACCAGCAGGGGCTATAATGAAAAACTGTTTTTT. Translation gives CATSRGYNEKLFF. The complete variable domain, with remaining parts taken from reference TRBV15 and TRBJ1-4, reads DAMVIQNPRYQVTQFGKPVTLSCSQTLNHNVMYWYQQKSSQAPKLLFHYYDKDFNNEADTPDNFQSRRPNTSFCFLDIRSPGLGDTAMYLCATSRGYNEKLFFGSGTQLSVL.

The gene calls are TRBV7-3 and TRBJ2-3, with TRBD2 matching 14 bases. Germline V gives CDR1 SGHTA, CDR2 FQGTGA. Unmatched junction bases numbered 5, after V lost 5 bases and J lost 4 bases. The CDR3 is made up of 16 amino acids. CDR3 sequence: CASSPRLAGGADTQYF. CDR3 coding DNA: TGTGCCAGCAGCCCCAGACTAGCGGGGGGGGCAGATACGCAGTATTTT.

J is TRBJ1-2 and V is TRBV4-2; 12 bases fit TRBD1. CDR1 and CDR2 from the germline V gene are LGHNA and YNFKEQ. V shed 0 bases, J shed 6 bases, and the junction held 5 bases outside the gene matches. This CDR3 is 16 amino acids long. The CDR3 DNA is TGTGCCAGCAGCCAAGATACAGGGACAGGGGGCCATGGCTACACCTTC. It specifies CASSQDTGTGGHGYTF.

This chain links TRBV21-1 with TRBJ1-3; the table's D call, TRBD1, was not checked against the DNA. TRBV21-1 corresponds to a pseudogene. The CDR3 consists of 15 residues. The chain's CDR3 is CASRTGGKTGNTIYF. The CDR3 nucleotides are TGTGCCAGCAGGACAGGGGGAAAAACTGGAAACACCATATATTTT.

This clone was seen only a few times. V gene TRBV9 combines with J gene TRBJ2-1; D perhaps matches TRBD2 (5 bases). Trimming took off 2 bases at V and 7 bases at J, with 13 bases between the two ends. This CDR3 comprises 14 residues. CDR1 is SGDLS, CDR2 YYNGEE, per germline. The CDR3 bases are TGTGCCAGCAGCGTGCGATGGGAGAAGAATGAGCAGTTCTTC. It is translated as CASSVRWEKNEQFF.

V is TRBV3-1 (or the pseudogene TRBV3-2) and J is TRBJ2-4; perhaps TRBD2 as D (5 bases). This CDR3 comprises 17 residues. Per germline, CDR1 LGHDT and CDR2 YNNKEL (reference sequence). Deletions cut 4 bases from V and 1 base from J, with 17 bases between. CDR3 coding DNA: TGTGCCAGCAGCCGCGCCCAACTAGTAGCGGCCAAAAACATTCAGTACTTC. Amino acids: CASSRAQLVAAKNIQYF.

This chain uses TRBV27 with TRBJ1-2; 7 bases align to TRBD1. The CDR3 spans 13 residues. J gave up 6 bases and V 5 bases, and 6 bases lay outside the gene matches. Germline assignment: CDR1 MNHEY and CDR2 SMNVEV (reference sequence). This CDR3 reads CASSPQTGHGYTF. The CDR3, as DNA: TGTGCCAGCAGTCCCCAGACAGGGCATGGCTACACCTTC.

The chain is built from TRBV18 and TRBJ1-4; the D is unclear. Germline CDR1 is KGHSH and CDR2 is LQKENI. The CDR3 is made up of 15 amino acids. With 1 base removed from V and 8 bases from J, the gap between germline ends came to 14 bases. The CDR3 is CASSPRGLIEEKLFF. The DNA for the CDR3 is TGTGCCAGCTCACCACGAGGGTTGATTGAAGAAAAACTGTTTTTT.

The sample holds one count of this clone. This chain joins TRBV5-4 and TRBJ1-2; D perhaps matches TRBD1 (5 bases). There are 13 residues in the CDR3. The ends were cut back, 0 bases at V and 4 bases at J, with 7 bases in the middle. CDR1 and CDR2 from the germline V gene are SGHNT and YYREEE (reference sequence). For the CDR3, the DNA is TGTGCCAGCAGCTTGGAAACAGGCTATGGCTACACCTTC. Encoded protein: CASSLETGYGYTF.

The chain joins TRBV4-2 to TRBJ1-1; 9 positions agree with TRBD1. Germline CDR1 and CDR2: LGHNA and YNFKEQ. The CDR3 loop spans 16 amino acids. Trimming took 1 base from V and 1 from J; bases not matched to a gene: 4. The CDR3 spells CASSQVGQGTNTEAFF. The CDR3 nucleotides are TGTGCCAGCAGCCAAGTGGGACAGGGAACGAACACTGAAGCTTTCTTT.

The rearrangement joins TRBV7-3 to TRBJ1-4, with D perhaps TRBD1 (6 bases). Germline V CDR1 and CDR2: SGHTA, FQGTGA. CDR3 length: 16 amino acids. Trimming left V 4 bases short and J 3 bases short, with 15 bases between. CDR3 sequence reads: CASSYQAGVPNEKLFF. In nucleotides, the CDR3 is TGTGCCAGCAGCTACCAGGCAGGGGTGCCTAATGAAAAACTGTTTTTT. Based on the CDR3 plus reference TRBV7-3 and TRBJ1-4, the full variable domain is GAGVSQTPSNKVTEKGKYVELRCDPISGHTALYWYRQSLGQGPEFLIYFQGTGAADDSGLPNDRFFAVRPEGSVSTLKIQRTERGDSAVYLCASSYQAGVPNEKLFFGSGTQLSVL.

The CDR3 here is CASSPGQEYEQYF. CDR3 sequence (DNA): TGTGCCAGCAGTCCGGGACAAGAATACGAGCAGTACTTC. The rearrangement uses TRBV5-6 and TRBJ2-7; a possible D gene is TRBD1 (6 bases). Deletions cut 5 bases from V and 4 bases from J, with 13 bases between. From germline, CDR1 is SGHDT and CDR2 YYEEEE. The CDR3 spans 13 residues.

The chain uses TRBV5-5 and TRBJ2-1, with D possibly TRBD1 on 5 matching bases. Germline CDR1 SGHKS, CDR2 YYEKEE (reference sequence). With 0 bases removed from V and 0 bases from J, the gap between germline ends came to 10 bases. This CDR3 is 16 amino acids long. The CDR3 DNA reads TGTGCCAGCAGCTTGGGTGTGGGGCACTCCTACAATGAGCAGTTCTTC. It codes for CASSLGVGHSYNEQFF.

A single count supports this clone. The chain couples TRBV30 to TRBJ1-2; D perhaps matches TRBD1 (5 bases). V lost 3 bases and J 3 bases, leaving 11 bases between the germline ends. Germline CDR1 is GTSNPN and CDR2 is SVGIG (reference sequence). The CDR3 consists of 13 residues. In nucleotides, the CDR3 is TGTGCCTGGAGAGGAGACAGCTACTATGGCTACACCTTC. Amino acid sequence: CAWRGDSYYGYTF.

In this sample, this clone turned up a few times. This chain links TRBV7-2 with TRBJ1-1; maybe TRBD1 (5 bases). The germline CDR1 and CDR2 sequences are SGHTA and FQGNSA. The CDR3 is made up of 14 amino acids. V lost 1 base and J 1 base, leaving 7 bases between the germline ends. For the CDR3, the DNA is TGTGCCAGCAGCTTAGTAACAGGGAACACTGAAGCTTTCTTT. Its protein is CASSLVTGNTEAFF.

A few counts support this clone. The chain joins TRBV7-9 to TRBJ1-5; D unresolved. The CDR3 extends over 14 amino acids. V lost 5 bases and J 0 bases, leaving 8 bases between the germline ends. CDR1 SEHNR and CDR2 FQNEAQ come from the germline V gene (reference sequence). CDR3 in amino acids: CASSPDFSNQPQHF. DNA for the CDR3: TGTGCCAGCAGCCCGGACTTTAGCAATCAGCCCCAGCATTTT.

This rearrangement joins TRBV5-8 to TRBJ1-5; 8 bases fit TRBD1. The length of the CDR3 is 16 residues. Germline V lookup: CDR1 SGHTS, CDR2 YDEGEE. Trimming at V came to 4 bases and at J to 4 bases, leaving 10 bases not matched to a gene. CDR3 bases: TGTGCCAGCAGCAAAAGACAGGGGTCAGGAAATCAGCCCCAGCATTTT. Amino acid sequence: CASSKRQGSGNQPQHF.

J is TRBJ1-5 and V is TRBV6-2 or TRBV6-3; no clear D. CDR3 length: 14 amino acids. CDR1 MNHEY and CDR2 SVGEGT come from the germline V gene. V was trimmed by 2 bases and J by 0 bases, leaving 5 bases between them. The CDR3 sequence is CASSYRVSNQPQHF. CDR3 in DNA: TGTGCCAGCAGTTACCGAGTTAGCAATCAGCCCCAGCATTTT.

Worth noting for this clone: This specimen includes other DNA sequences encoding the same CDR3. The chain combines TRBV6-5 with TRBJ2-5; 12 bases are shared with TRBD2. J lost 1 base, V lost 2 bases, and 2 bases had no gene match. This CDR3 contains 16 residues. The germline V gene has CDR1 MNHEY and CDR2 SVGAGI. For the CDR3, the DNA is TGTGCCAGCAGTTACCCGACTAGCGGGGGCCAAGAGACCCAGTACTTC. Translating gives CASSYPTSGGQETQYF.